These T cell receptor beta chains were read from a single sample in a study of response to subunit inactivated influenza vaccine. Using its own MiXCR run on the RT-PCR reads, TCRdb lists one record per CDR3 protein. The sample lists approximately 310,000 distinct CDR3 sequences, roughly 22% occurring once. This specimen consisted of PBMCs from blood, obtained 21 months after vaccination. These receptors were obtained from a man between 50 and 70 years old who received an inactivated influenza vaccine. Each CDR3 is given with its conserved first and last residue. D genes are given only for firm matches. Size values are once, few and many counts, or a class for expanded clones, and some rows have none.

D	size	V	J	CDR3	DNA
-	-	TRBV3-1	TRBJ1-1	CASSQDGGGGTEAFF	TGTGCCAGCAGCCAAGATGGGGGTGGGGGAACTGAAGCTTTCTTT
TRBD1	-	TRBV10-1	TRBJ1-2	CASSERTGINYGYTF	TGCGCCAGCAGTGAAAGGACAGGAATAAACTATGGCTACACCTTC
-	-	TRBV4-2	TRBJ2-3	CASSQVSANTDTQYF	TGTGCCAGCAGCCAAGTTAGCGCCAACACAGATACGCAGTATTTT
TRBD1	few	TRBV28	TRBJ1-5	CASSFRDRDQPQHF	TGTGCCAGCAGTTTCCGGGACAGGGATCAGCCCCAGCATTTT
-	many	TRBV5-1	TRBJ1-1	CASSLSGSMNTEAFF	TGCGCCAGCAGCCTGAGCGGGAGTATGAACACTGAAGCTTTCTTT
-	few	TRBV12-3/TRBV12-4	TRBJ1-1	CASGSADRLNTEAFF	TGTGCCAGCGGGTCGGCGGACAGATTGAACACTGAAGCTTTCTTT
-	few	TRBV25-1	TRBJ1-3	CASSEWDRRGLSGNTIYF	TGTGCCAGCAGTGAATGGGATCGTCGGGGGCTGTCTGGAAACACCATATATTTT
-	few	TRBV5-6	TRBJ1-1	CASRSGLMNTEAFF	TGTGCCAGCAGGTCGGGACTCATGAACACTGAAGCTTTCTTT
TRBD2	few	TRBV5-1	TRBJ2-2	CASSPSPTSSDLTGELFF	TGCGCCAGCAGCCCCTCTCCGACTAGCTCGGACCTGACCGGGGAGCTGTTTTTT
-	few	TRBV4-2	TRBJ1-1	CASSQSGGLATEAFF	TGTGCCAGCAGCCAGTCGGGAGGTTTGGCCACTGAAGCTTTCTTT
-	-	TRBV7-9	TRBJ1-6	CASSFLRGSYNSPLHF	TGTGCCAGCAGCTTCCTTAGGGGCTCCTATAATTCACCCCTCCACTTT
-	-	TRBV6-1	TRBJ2-7	CASSQQGRGRQYF	TGTGCCAGCAGTCAACAGGGGCGGGGAAGGCAGTACTTC
TRBD1	once	TRBV6-2/TRBV6-3	TRBJ1-2	CASSYSTGTGVLTF	TGTGCCAGCAGTTACTCGACCGGGACAGGGGTCCTCACCTTC
-	-	TRBV3-1	TRBJ2-7	CASSPPGGTSYEQYF	TGTGCCAGCAGCCCCCCCGGGGGCACTTCCTACGAGCAGTACTTC